In its sample, the clone carrying this T cell receptor beta chain was seen once. This CDR3 has 13 residues. The sample's time point: sample taken at primary tumor resection. Extraction of whole RNA from tumor, nontumor lung or frozen PBMC preceded unsorted sequencing. Using its own MiXCR run on the 5' RACE reads, TCRdb lists one record per CDR3 protein. The table records 50,000 to 65,000 distinct CDR3 sequences, roughly 7% of them present only once. This specimen belongs to a study of spatial heterogeneity in lung cancer. Study details: Sequencing consistently turned up more beta-chain sequences than alpha-chain sequences. Unique TCR and UMI combinations averaged more than ten appearances each in raw reads.

The chain is built from TRBV21-1 and TRBJ2-7; the DNA was not compared with TRBD1, the D call given in the table. TRBV21-1 is termed a pseudogene. Sequencing was performed on PBMCs, taken at surgery. The sequence derives from a female donor with early-stage non-small cell lung cancer. The CDR3 nucleotides are TGTGCCAGCAGCAAACTTCTTGTGGGGGTGGAGTACTTC. It yields the protein CASSKLLVGVEYF.